These T cell receptor beta chains were read from a single sample in a study of blood T cell repertoires in COVID-19. Libraries were prepared by immunoSEQ multiplex PCR; TCRdb keeps only in-frame clonotypes and omits some of them. The sample has 140,000 to 150,000 clones, 84% seen once. Sequencing input: PBMCs or T cells enriched from blood (not recorded which). These receptors came from a woman between 50 and 59 years old who had been exposed to COVID-19. CDR3s include the opening cysteine and the closing phenylalanine or tryptophan. Fields, in order: J gene, clone size, V gene, D gene, CDR3 protein, CDR3 DNA. D genes are given only for firm matches. Clone size, where shown, is once, few, many, or a class for clones that have expanded.

J: TRBJ1-6; size: .; V: TRBV19; D: TRBD1; CDR3: CASSAGQGANSPLHF; DNA: TGTGCCAGTAGTGCGGGACAGGGGGCCAATTCACCCCTCCACTTT
J: TRBJ1-5; size: .; V: TRBV9; D: .; CDR3: CASSVDINQPQHF; DNA: TGTGCCAGCAGCGTAGACATCAATCAGCCCCAGCATTTT
J: TRBJ1-5; size: .; V: TRBV5-6; D: .; CDR3: CASSLGAGGNQPQHF; DNA: TGTGCCAGCAGCTTGGGGGCCGGGGGCAATCAGCCCCAGCATTTT
J: TRBJ2-7; size: .; V: TRBV29-1; D: TRBD1; CDR3: CSVGRTGSNYEQYF; DNA: TGCAGCGTTGGCCGGACAGGGTCGAACTACGAGCAGTACTTC
J: TRBJ2-3; size: .; V: TRBV27; D: .; CDR3: CASSSPWGDSTDTQYF; DNA: TGTGCCAGCAGTTCGCCGTGGGGGGACAGCACAGATACGCAGTATTTT
J: TRBJ2-1; size: .; V: TRBV19; D: TRBD2; CDR3: CASRLASNEQFF; DNA: TGTGCCAGTCGACTAGCATCCAATGAGCAGTTCTTC
J: TRBJ1-5; size: .; V: TRBV13; D: TRBD1; CDR3: CASSTRQGVNQPQHF; DNA: TGTGCCAGCAGCACCCGACAGGGGGTCAATCAGCCCCAGCATTTT
J: TRBJ2-7; size: .; V: TRBV2; D: .; CDR3: CASTGLNYEQYF; DNA: TGTGCCAGCACCGGACTGAACTACGAGCAGTACTTC
J: TRBJ2-7; size: .; V: TRBV4-1; D: TRBD1; CDR3: CASSQEDRSYEQYF; DNA: TGCGCCAGCAGCCAAGAGGACAGGTCCTACGAGCAGTACTTC
J: TRBJ1-1; size: .; V: TRBV11-1; D: TRBD1; CDR3: CASSSWNRGFTEAFF; DNA: TGTGCCAGCAGCTCTTGGAACAGGGGGTTCACTGAAGCTTTCTTT
J: TRBJ2-3; size: .; V: TRBV5-1; D: .; CDR3: CASSLGTGPSTDTQYF; DNA: TGCGCCAGCAGCTTGGGAACAGGGCCCAGCACAGATACGCAGTATTTT
J: TRBJ1-1; size: .; V: TRBV12-3/TRBV12-4; D: .; CDR3: CASSLSGRAEAFF; DNA: TGTGCCAGCAGTTTAAGCGGAAGGGCTGAAGCTTTCTTT
J: TRBJ2-7; size: .; V: TRBV18; D: .; CDR3: CASSLAHRTDGYSYEQYF; DNA: TGTGCCAGCTCACTAGCCCACCGGACAGACGGATATTCCTACGAGCAGTACTTC
J: TRBJ2-3; size: few; V: TRBV25-1; D: .; CDR3: CASSPPGKDTQYF; DNA: TGTGCCAGCAGTCCACCCGGGAAAGATACGCAGTATTTT
J: TRBJ1-5; size: once; V: TRBV3-1/TRBV3-2; D: TRBD1; CDR3: CASSTDRGDQPQHF; DNA: TGTGCCAGCAGCACCGACAGGGGAGATCAGCCCCAGCATTTT
J: TRBJ2-1; size: .; V: TRBV11-2; D: TRBD2; CDR3: CASSLAGGRNEQFF; DNA: TGTGCCAGCTCCCTAGCGGGGGGGAGAAATGAGCAGTTCTTC
J: TRBJ2-7; size: few; V: TRBV29-1; D: .; CDR3: CSVVQGPYYEQYF; DNA: TGCAGCGTTGTGCAGGGGCCTTACTACGAGCAGTACTTC
J: TRBJ2-2; size: .; V: TRBV27; D: TRBD1; CDR3: CASSSPARQGSNTGELFF; DNA: TGTGCCAGCAGTTCCCCCGCCCGACAGGGGAGCAACACCGGGGAGCTGTTTTTT
J: TRBJ2-7; size: .; V: TRBV7-2; D: .; CDR3: CASSSASVREQYF; DNA: TGTGCCAGCAGCTCTGCCTCTGTACGGGAGCAGTACTTC
J: TRBJ1-3; size: .; V: TRBV11-2; D: .; CDR3: CASSTGNSGNTIYF; DNA: TGTGCCAGCAGTACAGGGAACTCTGGAAACACCATATATTTT
J: TRBJ2-7; size: .; V: TRBV27; D: TRBD1; CDR3: CALCSGTGTSCPYF; DNA: TGTGCCTTGTGCTCCGGGACAGGAACCTCATGTCCGTACTTC
J: TRBJ2-6; size: few; V: TRBV6-5; D: TRBD2; CDR3: CASRREGSGANVLTF; DNA: TGTGCCAGCCGCCGGGAGGGCTCTGGGGCCAACGTCCTGACTTTC
J: TRBJ1-1; size: .; V: TRBV9; D: .; CDR3: CASSVLGGTEAFF; DNA: TGTGCCAGCAGCGTCTTGGGGGGAACTGAAGCTTTCTTT
J: TRBJ2-5; size: .; V: TRBV10-3; D: TRBD2; CDR3: CAISTSGRETQYF; DNA: TGTGCCATCAGTACTAGCGGGAGAGAGACCCAGTACTTC
J: TRBJ1-1; size: .; V: TRBV20-1; D: .; CDR3: CSASGKETAFF; DNA: TGCAGTGCTAGTGGGAAGGAGACGGCTTTCTTT
J: TRBJ2-5; size: .; V: TRBV7-9; D: TRBD1; CDR3: CASSPRTGEGNIYQETQYF; DNA: TGTGCCAGCAGCCCACGCACAGGGGAAGGGAATATATACCAAGAGACCCAGTACTTC
J: TRBJ2-3; size: .; V: TRBV9; D: TRBD2; CDR3: CASSARGATDTQYF; DNA: TGTGCCAGCAGCGCGCGGGGGGCCACAGATACGCAGTATTTT
J: TRBJ1-2; size: .; V: TRBV6-2/TRBV6-3; D: .; CDR3: CASSYVTVNGGYTF; DNA: TGTGCCAGCAGTTACGTGACAGTGAACGGCGGCTACACCTTC